This entry lists 21 T cell receptor beta chains sequenced from one sample in a study of CD8+ T cells in alopecia areata. Isolated RNA was reverse transcribed into cDNA used as the sequencing template. Sequenced by immunoSEQ multiplex PCR; TCRdb stores in-frame clones only, minus some. The sample has thousands of clones, just over 65% seen once. Patients with alopecia areata provided lesional scalp punch biopsies as well as peripheral blood. The source was skin, collected at week 0. These receptors were obtained from a human donor with alopecia areata.

CDR3 nucleotides: TGTGCCAGCAGCGAGGGACAGGAGAACACTGAAGCTTTCTTT. This translates into CASSEGQENTEAFF. V gene TRBV11-3 combines with J gene TRBJ1-1; 8 bases align to TRBD1. V trimming: 5 bases; J trimming: 1 base; junction bases outside the gene matches: 3. The germline gives CDR1 SGHNT, CDR2 YENEEA. The CDR3 spans 14 residues.

This clone was seen more than once but under ten times. The chain carries TRBV7-2 and TRBJ1-5, with a weak D call TRBD1 (5 bases). Germline assignment: CDR1 SGHTA and CDR2 FQGNSA. CDR3 length equals 14 residues. V shed 2 bases and J shed 5 bases, with 10 bases lying between them. The CDR3 is CASSLLGGDQPQHF. Written as DNA, the CDR3 is TGTGCCAGCAGCTTACTCGGGGGGGATCAGCCCCAGCATTTT. Combining the CDR3 with reference TRBV7-2 and TRBJ1-5 gives the whole variable domain GAGVSQSPSNKVTEKGKDVELRCDPISGHTALYWYRQSLGQGLEFLIYFQGNSAPDKSGLPSDRFSAERTGGSVSTLTIQRTQQEDSAVYLCASSLLGGDQPQHFGDGTRLSIL.

This clone was detected once. The chain combines TRBV7-3 with TRBJ1-2; 9 bases line up with TRBD1. This CDR3 comprises 12 residues. In germline, CDR1 is SGHTA, CDR2 FQGTGA. With 8 bases clipped from V and 8 bases from J, the junction kept 6 bases outside the gene matches. As DNA, the CDR3 is TGTGCCAGCGCTCGGACAGGGGAAGGCTACACCTTC. It encodes CASARTGEGYTF.

The chain's CDR3 is CASSLGPYNEQFF. The CDR3 region has the DNA TGTGCCAGCAGCTTGGGCCCGTACAATGAGCAGTTCTTC. The V call is TRBV5-4, the J call TRBJ2-1; D gene ambiguous. Germline V gene sequence: CDR1 SGHNT, CDR2 YYREEE (reference sequence). This CDR3 has 13 amino acids. Trimming removed 0 bases from V and 4 bases from J, with 5 bases in between. The full variable domain, with the rest looked up from reference TRBV5-4 and TRBJ2-1, is ETGVTQSPTHLIKTRGQQVTLRCSSQSGHNTVSWYQQALGQGPQFIFQYYREEENGRGNFPPRFSGLQFPNYSSELNVNALELDDSALYLCASSLGPYNEQFFGPGTRLTVL.

J is TRBJ1-1 and V is TRBV5-1; a possible D gene is TRBD1 (5 bases). The V and J ends lost 3 bases and 0 bases respectively, with 9 bases between them. CDR1 is SGHRS and CDR2 is YFSETQ in the germline V gene. The CDR3 has 14 residues. In DNA, the CDR3 is TGCGCCAGCAGCTGGGACGGAATGAACACTGAAGCTTTCTTT. Protein product: CASSWDGMNTEAFF.

The rearrangement uses TRBV29-1 and TRBJ1-1; 9 nucleotides align to TRBD1. Germline V gives CDR1 SQVTM, CDR2 ANQGSEA. This CDR3 spans 12 amino acids. V dropped 8 bases and J dropped 6; count of bases not matched to a gene: 7. CDR3 sequence: CSLGTGGSEAFF. CDR3 DNA sequence: TGCAGCCTAGGAACAGGGGGCTCTGAAGCTTTCTTT.

The chain couples TRBV4-3 to TRBJ1-4, with a possible D match to TRBD1 (6 bases). There are 14 residues in the CDR3. V lost 0 bases and J lost 6, with 8 bases in between. From germline, CDR1 is LGHNA and CDR2 YSLEER. The CDR3 is CASSQDHRDEKLFF. For the CDR3, the DNA is TGCGCCAGCAGCCAAGATCACAGGGATGAAAAACTGTTTTTT.

This chain links TRBV28 with TRBJ2-5, with D perhaps matching TRBD2 (6 bases). The J call may be faulty, since TRBJ2-7 better matches the DNA end. Germline V gene sequence: CDR1 MDHEN, CDR2 SYDVKM. The CDR3 is made up of 13 amino acids. CDR3 amino acids: CASRGRAGYEQYF. DNA for the CDR3: TGTGCCAGTCGGGGCAGGGCGGGGTACGAGCAGTACTTC.

This chain links TRBV5-5 with TRBJ2-7; D may correspond to TRBD1 or TRBD2 (5 bases each). The CDR3 sequence is 16 residues long. V lost 0 bases, J lost 3 bases, and 16 bases lay in between. CDR1 and CDR2 from the germline V gene are SGHKS and YYEKEE (reference sequence). CDR3 sequence reads: CASSLVGTGHGYEQYF. The DNA for the CDR3 is TGTGCCAGCAGCTTGGTGGGGACCGGACACGGCTACGAGCAGTACTTC.

The J gene is TRBJ2-1, the V gene TRBV2; no definite D call. Germline assignment: CDR1 SNHLY and CDR2 FYNNEI. The CDR3 spans 16 residues. The ends were cut back, 10 bases at V and 5 bases at J, with 24 bases in the middle. The CDR3 is CATTQWAFSRDNEQFF. The CDR3 bases are TGTGCCACCACCCAGTGGGCATTTAGTCGGGACAATGAGCAGTTCTTC.

This clone was counted between two and nine times. This same CDR3 is encoded by further DNA sequences in the sample. The genes are TRBV7-6 and TRBJ2-7, with D perhaps matching TRBD1 or TRBD2 (5 bases each). V lost 5 bases and J 4 bases, leaving 12 bases between the germline ends. Germline CDR1 is SGHVS and CDR2 is FNYEAQ. The CDR3 sequence is 13 residues long. CDR3 in amino acids: CASSPGPNYEQYF. The CDR3 DNA is TGTGCCAGCAGCCCGGGACCTAATTACGAGCAGTACTTC.

The genes are TRBV19 and TRBJ2-3, with D hard to call. This CDR3 is built from 13 residues. Germline CDR1 LNHDA, CDR2 SQIVND (reference sequence). Trimming removed 7 bases at V and 2 bases at J, with 10 bases between. The CDR3 bases are TGTGCCAGTATGAGTGGGAACACAGATACGCAGTATTTT. Protein: CASMSGNTDTQYF.

V is TRBV6-6 and J is TRBJ2-3; D is ambiguous. V lost 5 bases to trimming and J lost 0 bases, with 6 bases between them. Per germline, CDR1 MNHNY and CDR2 SVGAGI (reference sequence). The CDR3 contains 13 residues. The CDR3 sequence is CASSPQSTDTQYF. The CDR3 nucleotides are TGTGCCAGCAGTCCACAGAGCACAGATACGCAGTATTTT.

The rearrangement uses TRBV30 and TRBJ2-6; D gene ambiguous. The CDR3 spans 20 residues. The V gene's germline CDR1 is GTSNPN and CDR2 SVGIG (reference sequence). Between the trimmed V and J ends, which lost 0 bases and 0 bases, there was a span of 21 bases. CDR3 coding DNA: TGTGCCTGGAGTGTAAGGGCGCTATTGACCCACAGCTCTGGGGCCAACGTCCTGACTTTC. It translates to CAWSVRALLTHSSGANVLTF.

This clone has only a few counts. The rearrangement links TRBV7-9 to TRBJ1-6; 9 positions match TRBD1. CDR3 length: 17 residues. Trimming cost V 1 base and J 9 bases; bases outside gene matches: 10. Germline-derived CDR1 and CDR2 are SEHNR and FQNEAQ (reference sequence). CDR3 in amino acids: CASSLGGWGQGPSPLHF. In nucleotides, the CDR3 is TGTGCCAGCAGCTTAGGGGGATGGGGACAGGGTCCTTCACCCCTCCACTTT.

The rearrangement links TRBV5-6 to TRBJ2-5; 8 bases align to TRBD1. The CDR3 contains 16 residues. J lost 1 base, V lost 1 base, and 6 bases had no gene match. Per germline, CDR1 SGHDT and CDR2 YYEEEE. CDR3 in DNA: TGTGCCAGCAGCTTGTGGACAGGGCCCGTCCAAGAGACCCAGTACTTC. Amino acid sequence: CASSLWTGPVQETQYF.

V gene TRBV9 combines with J gene TRBJ2-7, with 7 nucleotides matching TRBD1. Germline CDR1 is SGDLS and CDR2 is YYNGEE. The CDR3 consists of 14 residues. Trimming cost V 2 bases and J 3 bases; bases outside gene matches: 5. The CDR3 reads CASSVSDRNYEQYF. The CDR3 DNA reads as TGTGCCAGCAGCGTTTCGGACAGGAACTACGAGCAGTACTTC.

CDR3 residues: CASSVGLAGAINYNEQFF. CDR3 DNA: TGTGCCAGCAGCGTAGGACTAGCGGGGGCTATAAACTACAATGAGCAGTTCTTC. The chain links TRBV9 to TRBJ2-1; 12 bases match TRBD2. Trimming removed 0 bases from V and 3 bases from J; junction bases left unmatched: 7. CDR1 is SGDLS and CDR2 is YYNGEE in the germline V gene. This CDR3 comprises 18 residues.

This sequence joins TRBV5-5 and TRBJ1-4, with D unresolved. The CDR3 totals 15 residues. Per germline, CDR1 SGHKS and CDR2 YYEKEE (reference sequence). The ends were cut back, 1 base at V and 4 bases at J, with 11 bases in the middle. The DNA for the CDR3 is TGTGCCAGCAGCTTGATAGTCACAGTTAATGAAAAACTGTTTTTT. The encoded protein is CASSLIVTVNEKLFF.

This chain links TRBV7-2 with TRBJ1-2; TRBD1 is a possible D gene (5 bases). CDR1 and CDR2 from the germline V gene are SGHTA and FQGNSA. This CDR3 is 12 amino acids long. Trimming cost V 11 bases and J 0 bases, with 10 bases left between them. CDR3 in amino acids: CAVGASNYGYTF. DNA for the CDR3: TGTGCCGTAGGGGCGTCTAACTATGGCTACACCTTC.

This clone has only a few counts. The chain recombines TRBV7-9 with TRBJ2-3, with 7 bases lining up with TRBD2. In germline, CDR1 is SEHNR, CDR2 FQNEAQ (reference sequence). Trimming took 2 bases from V and 0 from J; bases not matched to a gene: 5. The CDR3 has 16 amino acids. This chain's CDR3 is CASSLTGGRSTDTQYF. The DNA of the CDR3 is TGTGCCAGCAGCTTAACCGGGGGGAGGAGCACAGATACGCAGTATTTT.